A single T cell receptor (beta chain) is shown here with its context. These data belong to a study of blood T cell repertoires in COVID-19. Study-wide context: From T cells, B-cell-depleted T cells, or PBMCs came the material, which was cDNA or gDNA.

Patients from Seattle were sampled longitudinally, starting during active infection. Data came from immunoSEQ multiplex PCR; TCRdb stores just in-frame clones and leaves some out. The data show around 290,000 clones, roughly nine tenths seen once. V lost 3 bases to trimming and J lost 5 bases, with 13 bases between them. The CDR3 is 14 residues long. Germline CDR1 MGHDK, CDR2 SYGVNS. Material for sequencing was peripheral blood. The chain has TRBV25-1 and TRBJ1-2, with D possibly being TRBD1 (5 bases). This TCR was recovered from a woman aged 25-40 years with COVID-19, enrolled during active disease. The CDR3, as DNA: TGTGCCAGCAGTGAGGCGGGGCAGACATATGGCTACACCTTC. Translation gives CASSEAGQTYGYTF.